A single sample gave rise to the 9 T cell receptor beta chains below, sequenced in a study of regulatory T cells. The PCR used 52 TRBV and 13 TRBJ primers. Sequencing was performed with immunoSEQ multiplex PCR; in TCRdb, only in-frame clones are kept and a portion is missing. Counted here are 20,000 to 25,000 clones, roughly 93% occurring once; the ten biggest clones make up 3.5%. The sequenced sample consisted of CD8+ T cells sorted from blood. Receptors were obtained from a child aged 2-15 years with CD3G deficiency.

The chain couples TRBV23-1 to TRBJ2-5; 7 positions agree with TRBD1. TRBV23-1 is noted as an ORF with a role that remains uncertain. J gave up 2 bases and V 4 bases, and 25 bases lay outside the gene matches. The CDR3 sequence is 21 residues long. CDR3 loop: CASSPDRADTGDPSLQETQYF. CDR3 DNA sequence: TGCGCCAGCAGTCCAGATAGGGCTGATACAGGGGACCCATCCCTACAAGAGACCCAGTACTTC.

The V and J genes are TRBV7-9 and TRBJ2-3; a weak D match, TRBD1 (5 bases). Trimming shortened V by 4 bases and J by 10 bases, and 15 bases separated the two germline ends. Germline CDR1 reads SEHNR; CDR2 reads FQNEAQ (reference sequence). This CDR3 is 13 amino acids long. CDR3 sequence: CASSSRRDGPQYF. DNA for the CDR3: TGTGCCAGCAGCTCCCGCAGGGATGGTCCGCAGTATTTT.

This rearrangement joins TRBV7-8 to TRBJ1-5; no clear D gene. Germline-derived CDR1 and CDR2 are SGHVS and FQNEAQ. The CDR3 totals 15 residues. V shed 1 base and J shed 4 bases, with 11 bases lying between them. The CDR3 region has the DNA TGTGCCAGCAGCTTAGGGGGTAGTGGTAATCAGCCCCAGCATTTT. Its translation is CASSLGGSGNQPQHF.

The gene calls are TRBV7-9 and TRBJ2-3; either TRBD1 or TRBD2 may fit D (5 bases each). Germline loops: CDR1 SEHNR, CDR2 FQNEAQ (reference sequence). Deletions cut 5 bases from V and 5 bases from J, with 20 bases between. The CDR3 runs 16 residues. The CDR3 reads CASSPRLASGGDTQYF. The CDR3 coding sequence is TGTGCCAGCAGCCCTCGTTTGGCTAGTGGGGGAGATACGCAGTATTTT.

The chain employs TRBV27 and TRBJ2-3; no firm D call. The CDR3 contains 13 residues. Trimming removed 5 bases at V and 5 bases at J, with 11 bases between. Germline V gene sequence: CDR1 MNHEY, CDR2 SMNVEV (reference sequence). The CDR3 sequence: CASSPRGVDTQYF. In DNA, the CDR3 is TGTGCCAGCAGTCCCCGTGGGGTAGATACGCAGTATTTT.

This clone was recorded a few times. Other DNA sequences of this sample code for an identical CDR3. The chain links TRBV6-1 to TRBJ2-7; 8 bases align to TRBD1. Germline CDR1 is MNHNS and CDR2 is SASEGT. The length of the CDR3 is 14 residues. The J segment lost 2 bases and the V segment lost 2 bases, leaving 2 bases of the junction unmatched. CDR3 residues: CASSELDRAYEQYF. CDR3 sequence (DNA): TGTGCCAGCAGTGAACTGGACAGGGCCTACGAGCAGTACTTC.

This clone was recorded only once. One end of the junction does not line up with germline, which may come from a read error. The chain uses TRBV5-1 and TRBJ2-1, with D perhaps TRBD1 (5 bases). The CDR3 runs to 13 residues. Per germline, CDR1 SGHRS and CDR2 YFSETQ. CDR3 amino acids: CASSLAGYTEQFF. The DNA for the CDR3 is TGCGCCAGCAGCTTGGCAGGGTACACTGAGCAGTTCTTC.

About this clone: The sample has other DNA sequences that encode this CDR3 too. The genes are TRBV28 and TRBJ2-3; D is undetermined. V dropped 3 bases and J dropped 0 bases, with 7 bases sitting between them. The germline CDR1 and CDR2 sequences are MDHEN and SYDVKM. There are 14 residues in the CDR3. CDR3 DNA sequence: TGTGCCAGCAGTTTGTCAGCGAGCACAGATACGCAGTATTTT. It translates to CASSLSASTDTQYF.

The chain combines TRBV11-2 with TRBJ1-4, with 9 bases that match TRBD1. From germline, CDR1 is SGHAT and CDR2 FQNNGV. V dropped 1 base and J dropped 8; count of bases not matched to a gene: 2. The CDR3 extends over 14 amino acids. CDR3 nucleotide sequence: TGTGCCAGCAGCTTAGGAACAGGGGGCGAAAAACTGTTTTTT. Translated: CASSLGTGGEKLFF.